These 30 T cell receptor beta chains were all obtained from the same sample, sequenced in a study of blood T cell repertoires in COVID-19 (dated by TCRdb to about 2020). Library creation used the immunoSEQ multiplex PCR assay. Held by TCRdb, this immuneACCESS table contains in-frame sequences only and omits some clones. Under half of the omission traces to an unresolved V gene where checked; the cause of the rest is unknown. In all, the sample holds some 230,000 clones, and 70% to 90% of those were seen once. The top ten constitute around 3% of the sample. The material sequenced was peripheral blood. These receptors were taken from a man in his fifties or sixties who had recovered from COVID-19.

V is TRBV3-1 (or the pseudogene TRBV3-2) and J is TRBJ2-5, with 15 positions matching TRBD2. This CDR3 is built from 17 residues. The germline CDR1 and CDR2 sequences are LGHDT and YNNKEL (reference sequence). V lost 2 bases to trimming and J lost 4 bases; unmatched junction nucleotides: 5. CDR3: CASSQPGLAGGGETQYF. In DNA, the CDR3 is TGTGCCAGCAGCCAACCCGGACTAGCGGGAGGGGGAGAGACCCAGTACTTC.

The chain links TRBV28 to TRBJ1-4; D unclear. The germline gives CDR1 MDHEN, CDR2 SYDVKM. The V gene lost 0 bases and the J gene lost 7 bases, with 3 bases spanning the gap. The CDR3 length is 12 residues. CDR3 bases: TGTGCCAGCAGTTTATGGGCTGAAAAACTGTTTTTT. Translated, it gives CASSLWAEKLFF.

The gene calls are TRBV30 and TRBJ1-1, with TRBD1 matching 7 bases. The germline V gene encodes CDR1 GTSNPN and CDR2 SVGIG (reference sequence). This CDR3 is 13 amino acids long. V lost 4 bases to trimming and J lost 1 base; unmatched junction nucleotides: 3. The CDR3 DNA reads as TGTGCCTGGAATAGACAGGGGAACACTGAAGCTTTCTTT. Translation: CAWNRQGNTEAFF. Using reference TRBV30 and TRBJ1-1 for the parts outside the CDR3, the full variable domain is SQTIHQWPATLVQPVGSPLSLECTVEGTSNPNLYWYRQAAGRGLQLLFYSVGIGQISSEVPQNLSASRPQDRQFILSSKKLLLSDSGFYLCAWNRQGNTEAFFGQGTRLTVV.

V usage is TRBV5-5 and J usage is TRBJ2-1, with D possibly matching TRBD1 (5 bases). The CDR3 is made up of 14 amino acids. V was pared by 1 base and J by 6 bases, with 11 bases between. Per the germline V gene, CDR1 is SGHKS and CDR2 is YYEKEE (reference sequence). CDR3 in DNA: TGTGCCAGCAGCTTGAGGGGCAAGGGCAATGAGCAGTTCTTC. Encoded protein: CASSLRGKGNEQFF. Looking up the rest from reference TRBV5-5 and TRBJ2-1 gives the full variable domain: DAGVTQSPTHLIKTRGQQVTLRCSPISGHKSVSWYQQVLGQGPQFIFQYYEKEERGRGNFPDRFSARQFPNYSSELNVNALLLGDSALYLCASSLRGKGNEQFFGPGTRLTVL.

This chain uses TRBV29-1 with TRBJ1-1; D may be TRBD1 (6 bases). The V gene lost 6 bases and the J gene lost 0 bases, with 14 bases spanning the gap. The CDR3 is 14 residues long. Germline V gives CDR1 SQVTM, CDR2 ANQGSEA. The CDR3 protein is CSVGDRLMNTEAFF. Here the CDR3 DNA reads TGCAGCGTCGGCGACAGGCTGATGAACACTGAAGCTTTCTTT.

As concerns this clone: One end of the junction does not line up with germline, which may come from a read error. The CDR3 DNA sequence: TGCGCCAGCAGCTTGGGCGCGGGAATTCCCCGACCCTCTAGTCCCTACAGTGAGCAGTTCTTC. This translates into CASSLGAGIPRPSSPYSEQFF. J is TRBJ2-1 and V is TRBV5-1, with D possibly being TRBD2 (6 bases). Germline assignment: CDR1 SGHRS and CDR2 YFSETQ. This CDR3 is built from 21 residues. The full variable domain, rest sourced from reference TRBV5-1 and TRBJ2-1, is KAGVTQTPRYLIKTRGQQVTLSCSPISGHRSVSWYQQTPGQGLQFLFEYFSETQRNKGNFPGRFSGRQFSNSRSEMNVSTLELGDSALYLCASSLGAGIPRPSSPYSEQFFGPGTRLTVL.

The chain links TRBV7-2 to TRBJ2-2, with 10 nucleotides matching TRBD1. CDR3 length: 17 residues. J lost 8 bases, V lost 2 bases, and 11 bases had no gene match. The germline V gene has CDR1 SGHTA and CDR2 FQGNSA. The CDR3 here is CASSLKPPGQGRGELFF. Here the CDR3 DNA reads TGTGCCAGCAGCTTAAAACCCCCGGGACAGGGGCGGGGGGAGCTGTTTTTT.

Here the CDR3 reads CASSLGSSGNTIYF. The CDR3 DNA is TGTGCCAGCAGCTTAGGGAGCTCTGGAAACACCATATATTTT. V is TRBV7-9 and J is TRBJ1-3; unclear D gene. The CDR3 is made up of 14 amino acids. V dropped 1 base and J dropped 0 bases, with 4 bases sitting between them. CDR1 and CDR2 (germline): SEHNR, FQNEAQ (reference sequence).

The chain couples TRBV5-8 to TRBJ2-7; 7 bases match TRBD1. The CDR3 length is 15 residues. Per the germline V gene, CDR1 is SGHTS and CDR2 is YDEGEE. The V gene end was trimmed by 2 bases and the J gene end by 3 bases; junction bases not matched to a gene: 8. The CDR3 DNA is TGTGCCAGCAGCTTAGATGGGGGACAGTTCTACGAGCAGTACTTC. This gives the protein CASSLDGGQFYEQYF.

This chain joins TRBV7-6 and TRBJ2-1, with a weak D call TRBD2 (5 bases). This CDR3 is 18 amino acids long. Trimming pared 2 bases from V and 0 bases from J, leaving 17 bases between. From germline, CDR1 is SGHVS and CDR2 FNYEAQ. CDR3 nucleotide sequence: TGTGCCAGCAGCTTATCGTCGGCTAGCTCATACTCCTACAATGAGCAGTTCTTC. Its translation: CASSLSSASSYSYNEQFF.

The V gene is TRBV29-1, the J gene TRBJ2-2; tentative D call: TRBD1 (6 bases). Between the trimmed V and J ends, which lost 7 bases and 7 bases, there was a span of 16 bases. Germline assignment: CDR1 SQVTM and CDR2 ANQGSEA. The CDR3 loop spans 13 amino acids. CDR3 sequence: CSGGRTAYGELFF. For the CDR3, the DNA is TGCAGCGGGGGGCGGACAGCTTACGGGGAGCTGTTTTTT.

This sequence joins TRBV6-5 and TRBJ2-1; 7 bases match TRBD2. Germline CDR1 and CDR2: MNHEY and SVGAGI. This CDR3 region has 13 residues. Trimming at V came to 5 bases and at J to 11 bases, leaving 9 bases not matched to a gene. CDR3 amino acids: CASSLATSPKQFF. CDR3 DNA: TGTGCCAGCAGTCTCGCGACTAGCCCCAAGCAGTTCTTC.

The gene calls are TRBV9 and TRBJ1-1; TRBD1 agrees at 8 bases. The trim removed 0 bases at V and 5 bases at J, leaving 6 bases unmatched. CDR1 is SGDLS, CDR2 YYNGEE, per germline. This CDR3 is 15 amino acids long. CDR3 loop: CASSVVDRGQTEAFF. Here the CDR3 DNA reads TGTGCCAGCAGCGTAGTAGACAGGGGCCAAACTGAAGCTTTCTTT.

This chain joins TRBV28 and TRBJ1-1; D gene ambiguous. V was shortened by 5 bases and J by 1 base, with 14 bases between the two germline ends. Germline V gene sequence: CDR1 MDHEN, CDR2 SYDVKM. The CDR3 totals 15 residues. The CDR3 sequence is CASSQIPGSNTEAFF. CDR3 DNA: TGTGCCAGCAGTCAAATCCCTGGCTCGAACACTGAAGCTTTCTTT.

This clone turned up a few times. This sequence joins TRBV2 and TRBJ2-7; 9 bases align to TRBD2. Germline values: CDR1 SNHLY, CDR2 FYNNEI. The CDR3 has 16 residues. V was pared by 5 bases and J by 3 bases, with 11 bases of the junction left unmatched. This CDR3 reads CASSLIGATSGYEQYF. CDR3 DNA sequence: TGTGCCAGCAGTCTCATTGGCGCGACTAGCGGCTACGAGCAGTACTTC.

The chain uses TRBV19 and TRBJ2-5; D may be TRBD2 (6 bases). Trimming removed 4 bases at V and 2 bases at J, with 17 bases between. CDR3 size: 16 residues. CDR1 and CDR2 (germline): LNHDA, SQIVND (reference sequence). DNA for the CDR3: TGTGCCAGTAGTAAGGAGGGGCTGGGACGACAAGAGACCCAGTACTTC. As protein: CASSKEGLGRQETQYF.

The chain employs TRBV27 and TRBJ1-5; 8 bases agree with TRBD1. Germline V lookup: CDR1 MNHEY, CDR2 SMNVEV (reference sequence). Losses at the gene ends were 6 bases for V and 0 bases for J; bases not matched to a gene: 4. The CDR3 runs to 15 residues. CDR3 sequence: CASRRTGNSNQPQHF. In DNA form, the CDR3 reads TGTGCCAGCAGGCGGACAGGGAATAGCAATCAGCCCCAGCATTTT.

The rearrangement uses TRBV7-9 and TRBJ2-5; 12 bases are a match to TRBD2. CDR3 length: 18 residues. The ends lost 1 base at V and 4 bases at J; junction bases unmatched: 10. CDR1 and CDR2 from the germline V gene are SEHNR and FQNEAQ (reference sequence). This CDR3 reads CASSLGTSGKILRETQYF. The DNA for the CDR3 is TGTGCCAGCAGCTTAGGGACTAGCGGGAAGATCCTCCGAGAGACCCAGTACTTC. Looking up the rest from reference TRBV7-9 and TRBJ2-5 gives the full variable domain: DTGVSQNPRHKITKRGQNVTFRCDPISEHNRLYWYRQTLGQGPEFLTYFQNEAQLEKSRLLSDRFSAERPKGSFSTLEIQRTEQGDSAMYLCASSLGTSGKILRETQYFGPGTRLLVL.

The chain is built from TRBV18 and TRBJ1-2; the match to TRBD1 covers 7 bases. J lost 6 bases, V lost 6 bases, and 13 bases had no gene match. The CDR3 consists of 15 residues. Germline assignment: CDR1 KGHSH and CDR2 LQKENI. Here the CDR3 DNA reads TGTGCCAGCTCTCCAGGGGGAATCGGGGGAGATGGCTACACCTTC. It specifies CASSPGGIGGDGYTF.

This clone appeared a single time. The chain has TRBV28 and TRBJ1-3; 10 nucleotides agree with TRBD1. The trim removed 2 bases at V and 8 bases at J, leaving 9 bases unmatched. There are 16 residues in the CDR3. In germline, CDR1 is MDHEN, CDR2 SYDVKM. This chain's CDR3 is CASSLRQGAPRDTIYF. The CDR3, as DNA: TGTGCCAGCAGTTTAAGACAGGGGGCGCCCCGCGACACCATATATTTT.

The chain employs TRBV6-5 and TRBJ2-1; D perhaps matches TRBD2 (6 bases). V lost 5 bases and J lost 10, with 21 bases in between. Germline-derived CDR1 and CDR2 are MNHEY and SVGAGI. CDR3 length equals 15 residues. CDR3: CASSPRTNRRGEQFF. In DNA, the CDR3 is TGTGCCAGCAGTCCTCGGACGAACAGGCGGGGAGAGCAGTTCTTC.

This clone was recorded once. V gene TRBV18 combines with J gene TRBJ1-3; no reliable D call. This CDR3 comprises 15 residues. V lost 0 bases to trimming and J lost 1 base, with 7 bases between them. The germline gives CDR1 KGHSH, CDR2 LQKENI. The CDR3 sequence is CASSPPGRSGNTIYF. CDR3 DNA: TGTGCCAGCTCACCACCGGGCAGATCTGGAAACACCATATATTTT. The complete variable domain, with remaining parts taken from reference TRBV18 and TRBJ1-3, reads NAGVMQNPRHLVRRRGQEARLRCSPMKGHSHVYWYRQLPEEGLKFMVYLQKENIIDESGMPKERFSAEFPKEGPSILRIQQVVRGDSAAYFCASSPPGRSGNTIYFGEGSWLTVV.

The chain recombines TRBV13 with TRBJ2-1, with a tentative D call TRBD2 (6 bases). The CDR3 is 14 residues long. Trimming pared 6 bases from V and 3 bases from J, leaving 12 bases between. The germline V gene encodes CDR1 PRHDT and CDR2 FYEKMQ (reference sequence). The CDR3 bases are TGTGCCAGCAGACAGCGGGCCCTCTACAATGAGCAGTTCTTC. As protein: CASRQRALYNEQFF.

The V gene is TRBV24-1, the J gene TRBJ2-1; 12 nucleotides line up with TRBD2. The CDR3 contains 15 residues. CDR1 is KGHDR and CDR2 is SFDVKD in the germline V gene. The junction had 8 bases not matched to a gene; V was cut back by 10 bases and J by 5 bases. DNA for the CDR3: TGTGCCACTAGCGTACGGACTAGCGGGAACAATGAGCAGTTCTTC. This sequence encodes CATSVRTSGNNEQFF.

This sequence joins TRBV7-9 and TRBJ2-7; 8 bases are a match to TRBD1. With 3 bases clipped from V and 8 bases from J, the junction kept 6 bases outside the gene matches. This CDR3 contains 13 residues. Per the germline V gene, CDR1 is SEHNR and CDR2 is FQNEAQ (reference sequence). The CDR3 nucleotides are TGTGCCAGCAGCTTGGACAGGGTTCTTAAGCAGTACTTC. Amino acid sequence: CASSLDRVLKQYF.

The chain joins TRBV18 to TRBJ2-3; D is possibly TRBD1 (6 bases). V was pared by 3 bases and J by 4 bases, with 14 bases between. This CDR3 contains 15 residues. In germline, CDR1 is KGHSH, CDR2 LQKENI. CDR3 residues: CASSPTGSRADTQYF. CDR3 DNA sequence: TGTGCCAGCTCACCTACAGGGTCGAGGGCAGATACGCAGTATTTT.

The CDR3 region has the DNA TGTGCCAGCAGCTTATCCGGGACTTCCTACGAGCAGTACTTC. As protein: CASSLSGTSYEQYF. This rearrangement joins TRBV7-9 to TRBJ2-7, with a possible D match to TRBD2 (6 bases). CDR1 is SEHNR, CDR2 FQNEAQ, per germline (reference sequence). V shed 2 bases and J shed 1 base, with 9 bases lying between them. CDR3 length equals 14 residues.

The V and J genes are TRBV5-1 and TRBJ2-7, with 10 bases fitting TRBD2. V dropped 0 bases and J dropped 3; count of bases not matched to a gene: 3. The CDR3 spans 15 residues. The germline V gene has CDR1 SGHRS and CDR2 YFSETQ. CDR3 amino acids: CASSLGAGGGYEQYF. The CDR3 DNA is TGCGCCAGCAGCTTGGGAGCGGGAGGGGGCTACGAGCAGTACTTC.

The chain is built from TRBV3-1 (or the pseudogene TRBV3-2) and TRBJ2-1, with D hard to call. V was trimmed by 4 bases and J by 0 bases, leaving 13 bases between them. The CDR3 length is 16 residues. The V gene's germline CDR1 is LGHDT and CDR2 YNNKEL (reference sequence). CDR3 sequence: CASSPQTSSSYNEQFF. The DNA for the CDR3 is TGTGCCAGCAGCCCCCAGACTTCTAGCTCCTACAATGAGCAGTTCTTC.

This chain joins TRBV28 and TRBJ2-5; D may be TRBD2 (6 bases). The CDR3 extends over 15 amino acids. Germline CDR1 MDHEN, CDR2 SYDVKM. Trimming pared 6 bases from V and 5 bases from J, leaving 19 bases between. The DNA for the CDR3 is TGTGCCAGCAGCCAATTGGGAGCGGGTCGGGAGACCCAGTACTTC. Its protein product is CASSQLGAGRETQYF.